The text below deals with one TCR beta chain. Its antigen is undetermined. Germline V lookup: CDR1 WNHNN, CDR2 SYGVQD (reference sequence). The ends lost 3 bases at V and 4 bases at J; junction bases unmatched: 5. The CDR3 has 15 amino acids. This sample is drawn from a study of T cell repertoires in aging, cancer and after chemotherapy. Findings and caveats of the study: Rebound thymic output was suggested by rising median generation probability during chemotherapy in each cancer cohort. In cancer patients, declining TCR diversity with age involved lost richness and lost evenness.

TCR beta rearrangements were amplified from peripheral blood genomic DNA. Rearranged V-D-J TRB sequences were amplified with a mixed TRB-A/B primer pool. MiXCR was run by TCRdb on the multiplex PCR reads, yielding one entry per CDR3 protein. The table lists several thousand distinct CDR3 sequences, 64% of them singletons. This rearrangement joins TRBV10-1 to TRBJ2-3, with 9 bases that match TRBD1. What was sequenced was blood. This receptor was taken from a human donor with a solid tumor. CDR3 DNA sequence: TGCGCCAGCAGTGAAGGGACAGGGCCCGCAGATACGCAGTATTTT. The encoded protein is CASSEGTGPADTQYF.